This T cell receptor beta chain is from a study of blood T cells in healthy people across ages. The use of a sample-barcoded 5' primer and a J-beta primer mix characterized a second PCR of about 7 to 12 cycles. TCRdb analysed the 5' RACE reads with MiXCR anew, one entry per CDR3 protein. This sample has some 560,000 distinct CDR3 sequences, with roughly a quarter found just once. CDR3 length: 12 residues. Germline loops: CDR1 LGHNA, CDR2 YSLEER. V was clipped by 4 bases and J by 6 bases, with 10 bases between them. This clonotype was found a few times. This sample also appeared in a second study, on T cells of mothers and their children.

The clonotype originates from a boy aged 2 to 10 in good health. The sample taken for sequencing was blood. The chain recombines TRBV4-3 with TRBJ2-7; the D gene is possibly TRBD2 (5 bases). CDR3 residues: CASSPGVGEQYF. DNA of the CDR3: TGCGCCAGCAGCCCCGGGGTGGGCGAGCAGTACTTC.